This record concerns one TCR beta chain sequence. After removal of 3 bases from V and 6 bases from J, the junction contained 7 bases not matched to a gene. Germline loops: CDR1 KGHSH, CDR2 LQKENI. The CDR3 consists of 15 residues. Clones were read by immunoSEQ multiplex PCR, and TCRdb kept only the in-frame ones, dropping some. The sample holds approximately 100,000 clones, 85% to 90% seen once. This specimen comes from a study of control samples from healthy donors and cancer patients. The TCR originated in a man aged 30 to 45 in good health. What was sequenced was blood. The V call is TRBV18, the J call TRBJ2-3, with TRBD1 identical over 9 bases. The CDR3 coding sequence is TGTGCCAGCTCACCGAGTACAGGGGGCGCGGATACGCAGTATTTT. Its protein product is CASSPSTGGADTQYF.